The 2 T cell receptor beta chains below come from one sample, sequenced in a study of T cells after posttransplantation cyclophosphamide. Method: immunoSEQ multiplex PCR; TCRdb's copy keeps in-frame clones and lacks some. In total the sample includes 15,000 to 20,000 clones, none of them seen once. Cyclophosphamide on days +3 and +4 followed busulfan-fludarabine conditioning and a marrow graft. Sample: PBMCs, taken after allogeneic stem cell transplant with posttransplant cyclophosphamide. All receptors come from a female patient between 30 and 39 years old who received an allogeneic stem cell transplant from a related donor, was CMV-positive, and had no GVHD. Some T cells may have come from the graft donor.

This clone has ten or more counts. V is TRBV11-2 and J is TRBJ2-5; 9 nucleotides match TRBD2. The CDR3 consists of 16 residues. The V segment lost 1 base and the J segment 5 bases; nucleotides outside the gene matches: 8. Germline CDR1 reads SGHAT; CDR2 reads FQNNGV. In nucleotides, the CDR3 is TGTGCCAGCAGCTTAGGGTTTAGCGGGGGTCTCGAGACCCAGTACTTC. This codes for CASSLGFSGGLETQYF. Based on the CDR3 plus reference TRBV11-2 and TRBJ2-5, the full variable domain is EAGVAQSPRYKIIEKRQSVAFWCNPISGHATLYWYQQILGQGPKLLIQFQNNGVVDDSQLPKDRFSAERLKGVDSTLKIQPAKLEDSAVYLCASSLGFSGGLETQYFGPGTRLLVL.

This clone was seen many times. V is TRBV9 and J is TRBJ2-7; 9 bases line up with TRBD1. V lost 4 bases to trimming and J lost 2 bases; unmatched junction nucleotides: 4. The length of the CDR3 is 14 residues. Per germline, CDR1 SGDLS and CDR2 YYNGEE. The CDR3 protein is CASSHRGLTYEQYF. In DNA, the CDR3 is TGTGCCAGCAGCCACAGGGGGCTGACCTACGAGCAGTACTTC. Based on the CDR3 plus reference TRBV9 and TRBJ2-7, the full variable domain is DSGVTQTPKHLITATGQRVTLRCSPRSGDLSVYWYQQSLDQGLQFLIQYYNGEERAKGNILERFSAQQFPDLHSELNLSSLELGDSALYFCASSHRGLTYEQYFGPGTRLTVT.